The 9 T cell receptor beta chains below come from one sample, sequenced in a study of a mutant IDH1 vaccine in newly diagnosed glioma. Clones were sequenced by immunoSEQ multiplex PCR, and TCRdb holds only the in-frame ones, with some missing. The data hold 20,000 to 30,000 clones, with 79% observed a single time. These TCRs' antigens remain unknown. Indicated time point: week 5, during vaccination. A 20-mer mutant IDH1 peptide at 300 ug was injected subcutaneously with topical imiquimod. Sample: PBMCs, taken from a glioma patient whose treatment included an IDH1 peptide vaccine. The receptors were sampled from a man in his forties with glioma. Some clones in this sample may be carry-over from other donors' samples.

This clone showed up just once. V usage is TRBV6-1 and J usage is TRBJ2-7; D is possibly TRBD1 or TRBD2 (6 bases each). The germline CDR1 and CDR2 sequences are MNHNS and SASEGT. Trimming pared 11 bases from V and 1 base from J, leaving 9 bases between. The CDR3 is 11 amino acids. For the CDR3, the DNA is TGTGCCCGGGGGCCTTCCTACGAGCAGTACTTC. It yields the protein CARGPSYEQYF.

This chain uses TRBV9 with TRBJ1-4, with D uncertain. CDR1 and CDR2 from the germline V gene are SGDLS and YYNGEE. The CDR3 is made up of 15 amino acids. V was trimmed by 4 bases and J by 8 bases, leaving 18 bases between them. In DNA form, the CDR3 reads TGTGCCAGCAGCCCCGGACGGATTCTGGGGGAAAAACTGTTTTTT. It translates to CASSPGRILGEKLFF.

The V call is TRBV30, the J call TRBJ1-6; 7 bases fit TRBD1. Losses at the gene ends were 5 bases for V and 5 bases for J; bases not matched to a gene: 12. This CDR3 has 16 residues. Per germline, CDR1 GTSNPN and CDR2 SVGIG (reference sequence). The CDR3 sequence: CAWAFPLTGNNSPLHF. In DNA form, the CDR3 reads TGTGCCTGGGCCTTCCCTTTGACAGGGAATAATTCACCCCTCCACTTT.

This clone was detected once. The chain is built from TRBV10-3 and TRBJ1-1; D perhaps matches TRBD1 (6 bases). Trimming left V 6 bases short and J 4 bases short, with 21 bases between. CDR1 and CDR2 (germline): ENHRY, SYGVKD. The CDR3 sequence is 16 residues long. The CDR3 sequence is CAISKTGPGEGTEAFF. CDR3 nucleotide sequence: TGTGCCATCAGCAAAACCGGTCCAGGGGAGGGCACTGAAGCTTTCTTT.

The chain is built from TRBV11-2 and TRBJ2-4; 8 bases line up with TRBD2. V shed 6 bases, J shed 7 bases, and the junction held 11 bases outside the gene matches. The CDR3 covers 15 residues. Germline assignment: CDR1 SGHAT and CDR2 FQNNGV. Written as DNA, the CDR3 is TGTGCCAGCAGAAGAATAGCGGGGCAGGGTAACATTCAGTACTTC. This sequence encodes CASRRIAGQGNIQYF.

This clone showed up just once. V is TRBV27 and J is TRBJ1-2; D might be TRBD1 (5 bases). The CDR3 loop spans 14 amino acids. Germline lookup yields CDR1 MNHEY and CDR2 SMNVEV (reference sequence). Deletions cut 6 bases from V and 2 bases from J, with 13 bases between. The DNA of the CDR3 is TGTGCCAGCAGCACCCGGGACCACAACTATGGCTACACCTTC. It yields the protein CASSTRDHNYGYTF.

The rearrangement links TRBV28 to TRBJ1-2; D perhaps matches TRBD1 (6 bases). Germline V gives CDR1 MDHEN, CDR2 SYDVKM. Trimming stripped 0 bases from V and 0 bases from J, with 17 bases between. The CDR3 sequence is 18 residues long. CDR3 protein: CASSLWRDISSANYGYTF. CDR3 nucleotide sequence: TGTGCCAGCAGTTTATGGCGGGACATTTCATCAGCTAACTATGGCTACACCTTC.

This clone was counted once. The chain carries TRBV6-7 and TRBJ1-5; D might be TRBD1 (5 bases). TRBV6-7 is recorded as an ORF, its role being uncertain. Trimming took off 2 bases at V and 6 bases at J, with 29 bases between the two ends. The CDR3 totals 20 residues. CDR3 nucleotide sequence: TGTGCCAGCAGTTACGAAGTAGACACCCCCCAGACAGCCTCGGGTCAGCCCCAGCATTTT. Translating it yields CASSYEVDTPQTASGQPQHF.

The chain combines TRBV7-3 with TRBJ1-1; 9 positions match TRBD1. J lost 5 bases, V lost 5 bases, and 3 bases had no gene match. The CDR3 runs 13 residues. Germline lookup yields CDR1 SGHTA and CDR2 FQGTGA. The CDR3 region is CASSPTGGTEAFF. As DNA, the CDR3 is TGTGCCAGCAGCCCGACAGGGGGGACTGAAGCTTTCTTT.